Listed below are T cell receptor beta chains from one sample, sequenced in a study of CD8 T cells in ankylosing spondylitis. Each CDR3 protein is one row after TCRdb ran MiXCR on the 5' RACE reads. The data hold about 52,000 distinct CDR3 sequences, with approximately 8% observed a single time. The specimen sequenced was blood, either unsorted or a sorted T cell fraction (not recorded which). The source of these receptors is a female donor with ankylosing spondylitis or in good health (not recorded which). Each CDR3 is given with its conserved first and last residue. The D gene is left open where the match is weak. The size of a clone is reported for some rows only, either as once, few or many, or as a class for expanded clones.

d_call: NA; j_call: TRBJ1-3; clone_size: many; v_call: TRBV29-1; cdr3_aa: CSVEDGNTIYF; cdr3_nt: TGCAGCGTTGAGGACGGGAACACCATATATTTT
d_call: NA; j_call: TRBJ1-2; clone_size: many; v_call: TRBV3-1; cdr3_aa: CASSPQVLRSPGYGYTF; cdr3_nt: TGTGCCAGCAGCCCACAAGTTCTCAGATCACCGGGCTATGGCTACACCTTC
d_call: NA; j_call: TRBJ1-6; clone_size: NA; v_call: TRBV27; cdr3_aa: CASSIRGFLPSGNSPLHF; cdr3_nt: TGTGCCAGCAGTATCAGGGGTTTCCTACCTAGCGGGAATTCACCCCTCCACTTT
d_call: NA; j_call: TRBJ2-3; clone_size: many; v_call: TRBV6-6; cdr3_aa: CASSYSIVDNTQYF; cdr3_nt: TGTGCCAGCAGTTACTCGATAGTCGACAATACGCAGTATTTT
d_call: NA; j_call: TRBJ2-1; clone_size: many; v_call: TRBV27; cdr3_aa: CASSQTRVGNEQFF; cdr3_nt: TGTGCCAGCAGTCAAACAAGGGTGGGGAATGAGCAGTTCTTC
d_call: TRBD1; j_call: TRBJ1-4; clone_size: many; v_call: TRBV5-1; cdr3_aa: CASSFGTGDEKLFF; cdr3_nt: TGCGCCAGCAGCTTCGGGACAGGAGATGAAAAACTGTTTTTT
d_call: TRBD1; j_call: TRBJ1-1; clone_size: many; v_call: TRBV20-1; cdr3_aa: CSAPHPGQGHTEAFF; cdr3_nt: TGCAGTGCCCCTCACCCGGGACAGGGTCACACTGAAGCTTTCTTT
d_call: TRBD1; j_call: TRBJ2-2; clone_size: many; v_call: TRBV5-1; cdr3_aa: CASSEPGQGSTGELFF; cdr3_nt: TGCGCCAGCAGCGAACCGGGACAGGGATCTACCGGGGAGCTGTTTTTT
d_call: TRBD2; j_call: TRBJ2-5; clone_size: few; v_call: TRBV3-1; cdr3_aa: CATCQVQRRGAYEETQYF; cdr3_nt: TGTGCCACCTGCCAAGTACAGAGGCGGGGGGCCTACGAAGAGACCCAGTACTTC
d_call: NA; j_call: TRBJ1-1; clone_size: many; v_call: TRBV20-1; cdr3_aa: CSALSALNTEAFF; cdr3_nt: TGCAGTGCCCTCAGTGCCCTTAACACTGAAGCTTTCTTT
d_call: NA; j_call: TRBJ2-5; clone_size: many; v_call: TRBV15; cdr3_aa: CATSRDFGETQYF; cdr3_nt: TGTGCCACCAGCCGGGATTTTGGGGAGACCCAGTACTTC
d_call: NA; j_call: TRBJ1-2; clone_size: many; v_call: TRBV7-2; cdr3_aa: CASSLKSADYGYTF; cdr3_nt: TGTGCCAGCAGCTTAAAATCGGCGGACTATGGCTACACCTTC
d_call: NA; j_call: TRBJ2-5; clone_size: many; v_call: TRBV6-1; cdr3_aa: CASTPGDISKETQYF; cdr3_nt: TGTGCCAGCACTCCAGGGGATATTTCCAAAGAGACCCAGTACTTC
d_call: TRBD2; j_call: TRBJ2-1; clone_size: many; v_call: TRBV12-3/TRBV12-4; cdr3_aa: CASSPQLLAGGHNEQFF; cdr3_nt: TGTGCCAGCAGTCCCCAACTTCTAGCGGGGGGCCACAATGAGCAGTTCTTC
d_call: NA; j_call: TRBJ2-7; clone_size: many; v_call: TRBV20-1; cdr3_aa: CSARAGAGVDEQYF; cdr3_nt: TGCAGTGCTAGAGCCGGGGCAGGGGTCGACGAGCAGTACTTC
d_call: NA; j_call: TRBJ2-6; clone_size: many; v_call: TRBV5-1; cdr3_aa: CASSQSNSGANVLTF; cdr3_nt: TGCGCCAGCAGTCAGAGTAACTCTGGGGCCAACGTCCTGACTTTC
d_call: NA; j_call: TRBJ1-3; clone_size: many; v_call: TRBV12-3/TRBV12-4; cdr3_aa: CASSSLSGNTIYF; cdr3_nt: TGTGCCAGCAGTTCCCTCTCTGGAAACACCATATATTTT
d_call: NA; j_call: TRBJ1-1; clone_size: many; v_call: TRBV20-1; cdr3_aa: CSAPAAVNTEAFF; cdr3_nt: TGCAGTGCCCCGGCGGCGGTGAACACTGAAGCTTTCTTT
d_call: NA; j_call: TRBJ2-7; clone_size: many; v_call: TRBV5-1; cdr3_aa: CASRGGGGAYEQYF; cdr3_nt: TGCGCCAGCAGAGGGGGCGGGGGAGCCTACGAGCAGTACTTC
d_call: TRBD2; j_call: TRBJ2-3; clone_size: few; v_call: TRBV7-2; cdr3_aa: CASSFSGVSTDTQYF; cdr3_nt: TGTGCCAGCAGCTTCAGCGGGGTTAGCACAGATACGCAGTATTTT
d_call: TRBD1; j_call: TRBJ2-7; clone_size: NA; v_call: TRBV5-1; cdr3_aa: CASSLSASGQGAYEQYF; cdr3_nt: TGCGCCAGCAGCTTGTCGGCTTCGGGACAGGGGGCCTACGAGCAGTACTTC
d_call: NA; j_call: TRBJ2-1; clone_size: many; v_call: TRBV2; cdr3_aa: CASNSDPYNEQFF; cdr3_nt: TGTGCCAGCAATTCGGACCCCTACAATGAGCAGTTCTTC
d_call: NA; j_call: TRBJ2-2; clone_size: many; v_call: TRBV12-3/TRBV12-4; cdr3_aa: CASRNAVNTGELFF; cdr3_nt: TGTGCCAGCCGGAACGCAGTGAACACCGGGGAGCTGTTTTTT
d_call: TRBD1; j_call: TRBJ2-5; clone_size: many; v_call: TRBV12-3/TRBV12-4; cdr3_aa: CASRTGDQETQYF; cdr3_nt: TGTGCCAGCAGGACAGGGGATCAAGAGACCCAGTACTTC
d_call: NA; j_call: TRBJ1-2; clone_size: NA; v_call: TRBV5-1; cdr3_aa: CASSLGLIDGYTF; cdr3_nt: TGCGCCAGCAGCTTGGGTCTAATAGACGGCTACACCTTC
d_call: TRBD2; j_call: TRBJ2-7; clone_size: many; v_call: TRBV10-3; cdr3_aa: CAISESGGKVYEQYF; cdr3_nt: TGTGCCATCAGTGAGTCGGGGGGGAAAGTCTACGAGCAGTACTTC
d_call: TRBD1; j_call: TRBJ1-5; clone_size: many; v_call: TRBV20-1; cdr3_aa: CSAERQGGNQPQHF; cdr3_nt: TGCAGTGCGGAAAGACAGGGAGGCAATCAGCCCCAGCATTTT
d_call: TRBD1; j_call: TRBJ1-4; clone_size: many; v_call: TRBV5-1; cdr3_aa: CASSSTGWIGEKLFF; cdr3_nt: TGCGCCAGCAGCTCGACAGGGTGGATCGGGGAAAAACTGTTTTTT
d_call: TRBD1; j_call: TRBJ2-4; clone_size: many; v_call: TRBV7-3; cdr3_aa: CASSPQGAPSDIQYF; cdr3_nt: TGTGCCAGCAGCCCCCAGGGGGCCCCCAGTGACATTCAGTACTTC
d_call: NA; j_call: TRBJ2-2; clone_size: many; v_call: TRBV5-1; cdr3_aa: CASTLRGADSAGELFF; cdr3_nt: TGCGCCAGCACGCTAAGGGGTGCAGATTCAGCCGGGGAGCTGTTTTTT
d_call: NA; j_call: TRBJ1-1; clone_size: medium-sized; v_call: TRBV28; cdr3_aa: CASRPVSMNTEAFF; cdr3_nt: TGTGCCAGCAGGCCCGTATCCATGAACACTGAAGCTTTCTTT
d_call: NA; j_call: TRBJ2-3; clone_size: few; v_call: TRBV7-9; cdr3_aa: CASSLGSKGDTQYF; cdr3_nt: TGTGCCAGCAGCTTAGGGTCGAAGGGAGATACGCAGTATTTT
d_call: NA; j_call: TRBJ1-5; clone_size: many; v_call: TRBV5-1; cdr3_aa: CASSFNPRDGNQPQHF; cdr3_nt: TGCGCCAGCAGCTTTAACCCGAGAGATGGCAATCAGCCCCAGCATTTT
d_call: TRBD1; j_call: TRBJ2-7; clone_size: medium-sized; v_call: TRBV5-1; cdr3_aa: CASSSTGITYEQYF; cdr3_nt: TGCGCCAGCAGCTCGACAGGGATTACCTACGAGCAGTACTTC
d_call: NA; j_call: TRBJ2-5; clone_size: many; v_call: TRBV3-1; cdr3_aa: CASSQQTPGFQETQYF; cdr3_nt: TGTGCCAGCAGCCAACAAACCCCAGGATTCCAAGAGACCCAGTACTTC
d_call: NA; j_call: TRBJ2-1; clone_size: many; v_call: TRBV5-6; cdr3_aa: CASSLDRQSSYNEQFF; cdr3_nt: TGTGCCAGCAGCTTGGACCGGCAGAGCTCCTACAATGAGCAGTTCTTC
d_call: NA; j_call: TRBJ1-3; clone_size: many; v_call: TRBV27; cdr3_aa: CASSARGIGNTIYF; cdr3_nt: TGTGCCAGCAGTGCCAGGGGTATAGGCAACACCATATATTTT
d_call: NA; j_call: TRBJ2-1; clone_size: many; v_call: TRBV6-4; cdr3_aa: CASRGGAAYYNEQFF; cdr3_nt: TGTGCCAGCAGAGGGGGGGCAGCGTACTACAATGAGCAGTTCTTC
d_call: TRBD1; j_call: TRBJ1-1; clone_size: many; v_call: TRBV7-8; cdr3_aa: CASRSTTGSVEAFF; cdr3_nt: TGTGCCAGCAGATCTACGACAGGGAGTGTGGAAGCTTTCTTT
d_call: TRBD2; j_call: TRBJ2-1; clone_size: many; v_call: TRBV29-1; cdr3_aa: CSVVGWGTSGYRSYNEQFF; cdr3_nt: TGCAGCGTTGTTGGGTGGGGAACTAGCGGTTATCGCTCCTACAATGAGCAGTTCTTC
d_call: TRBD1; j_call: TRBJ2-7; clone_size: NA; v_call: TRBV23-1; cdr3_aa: CASSDRDEQYF; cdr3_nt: TGCGCCAGCTCTGACAGGGACGAGCAGTACTTC
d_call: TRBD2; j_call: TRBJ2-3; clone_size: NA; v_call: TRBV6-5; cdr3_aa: CASSRLAGATDTQYF; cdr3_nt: TGTGCCAGCAGTAGACTAGCGGGAGCCACAGATACGCAGTATTTT
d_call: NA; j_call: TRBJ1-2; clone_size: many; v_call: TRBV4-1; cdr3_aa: CASSQDRVNGYTF; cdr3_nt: TGCGCCAGCAGCCAAGACAGGGTAAATGGCTACACCTTC
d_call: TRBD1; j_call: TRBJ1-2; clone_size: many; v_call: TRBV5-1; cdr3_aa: CASSEQGSDYGYTF; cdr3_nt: TGCGCCAGCAGTGAACAGGGGTCGGACTATGGCTACACCTTC
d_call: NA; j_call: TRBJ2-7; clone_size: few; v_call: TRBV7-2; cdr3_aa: CASSLVPGNYEQYF; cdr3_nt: TGTGCCAGCAGCTTAGTTCCAGGAAACTACGAGCAGTACTTC
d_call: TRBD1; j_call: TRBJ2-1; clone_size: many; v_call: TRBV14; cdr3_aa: CASRQNRQGHYNEQFF; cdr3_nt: TGTGCCAGCAGACAGAACCGACAGGGACACTACAATGAGCAGTTCTTC
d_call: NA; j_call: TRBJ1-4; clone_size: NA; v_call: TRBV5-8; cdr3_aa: CASSLGMGENEKLFF; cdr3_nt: TGTGCCAGCAGCTTGGGGATGGGCGAAAATGAAAAACTGTTTTTT
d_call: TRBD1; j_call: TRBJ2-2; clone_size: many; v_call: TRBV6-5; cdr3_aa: CASSYSIGVTGGYRELFF; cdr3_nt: TGTGCCAGCAGTTACTCGATCGGGGTGACAGGGGGGTACCGGGAGCTGTTTTTT
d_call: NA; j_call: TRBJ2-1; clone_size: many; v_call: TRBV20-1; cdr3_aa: CSASAGNSYNEQFF; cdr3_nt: TGCAGTGCTAGCGCGGGGAACTCCTACAATGAGCAGTTCTTC
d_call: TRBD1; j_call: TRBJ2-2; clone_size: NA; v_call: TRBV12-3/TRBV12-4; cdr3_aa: CASRPTRQGSTGELFF; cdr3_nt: TGTGCCAGCAGGCCAACTCGACAGGGGAGCACCGGGGAGCTGTTTTTT
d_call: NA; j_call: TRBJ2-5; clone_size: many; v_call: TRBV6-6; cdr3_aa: CASSIRGETQYF; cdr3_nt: TGTGCCAGCAGTATCCGGGGCGAGACCCAGTACTTC